What follows is one TCR beta chain and its context. Its antigen has not been determined. It has no much larger one-base neighbor in the sample; base qualities were not kept. TCRbeta CDR3 sequencing was performed on sorted unstimulated T cells and on proliferating T cells recovered from mixed lymphocyte reactions. Fresh whole blood from fewer than 11 HLA-typed healthy donors served as the source for isolating PBMCs. The data stem from a study of siplizumab effects on memory and regulatory T cells (dated by TCRdb to about 2019). Looking at the study overall: The study looked at the effect of siplizumab, an anti-CD2 antibody, on alloreactive T-cell subsets in allogeneic mixed lymphocyte reactions made from human PBMCs. Overall study results and their limits: Among mappable alloreactive CD4+ clones, an average Treg-derived fraction of less than 70% was observed with siplizumab, compared with roughly 27% in control reactions. Greater diversity appeared to be present in unstimulated naive T cells than in memory T cells, and a substantial contribution to the alloresponse seemed to be made by naive cells. The cumulative frequency of alloreactive sequences that could be traced back to unstimulated CD4+ memory T cells was significantly reduced by siplizumab. For roughly 75-95% of proliferating CD4+ or CD8+ clones, no naive or memory phenotype could be assigned. No functional confirmation was obtained for the suppressive function of proliferating Tregs from siplizumab cultures. Because sequences at frequencies below about 10^-5 were poorly captured, only a minor fraction of alloreactive clones could be mapped back to unstimulated subsets.

Libraries were built with the immunoSEQ multiplex PCR assay. About 10^5 TCR templates per sample were assayed by the deep sequencing platform. Genomic DNA extracted from sorted T cells was used for TCRbeta CDR3 sequencing. From the authors' description of their analysis: The R programming language was used for the clonal analysis of the TCRbeta CDR3 data. Comparing unstimulated samples against CFSE-low samples taken after the reaction was how alloreactive CD4+ and CD8+ clones were defined. Alloreactive CD4+ clones were assigned to regulatory or non-regulatory origin by matching sequences to sorted unstimulated Treg and non-Treg repertoires. What TCRdb holds here is the immuneACCESS table cut down to in-frame rearrangements. Part of the clones is not present; checked against another copy, under half of the missing clones reflect an unresolved V gene, and the others are unexplained. That table furnishes V, J and clone size, whereas the DNA furnished D and trimming. Here the sample has about 100,000 clones; about 90% occur a single time. The ten largest clonotypes hold about 0.15% of the sample.

The CDR3 numbers 15 residues from cysteine through phenylalanine. The read is trimmed to its CDR3 DNA, 45 bases read in frame from base 1. V is pruned by 5 bases and J by 0 bases, leaving 4 bases of the junction without a gene match. The germline V gene (reference sequence) yields LNHDA for CDR1 and SQIVND for CDR2. The chain links TRBV19 with TRBJ1-1; a stretch of 9 junction bases matches TRBD1. Sequencing used CD4+ T cells sorted from blood. The clonotype comes from a human donor in good health. The nucleotides read TGTGCCAGTAGTGCCGGGACAGGGTTGAACACTGAAGCTTTCTTT. Its translation is CASSAGTGLNTEAFF.